This T cell receptor beta chain was observed in a study of post-analysis software for immune sequencing data. cDNA libraries for TCR beta contained unique molecular identifiers. Each CDR3 protein is one row after TCRdb ran MiXCR on the PCR reads. This table holds hundreds of thousands of distinct CDR3 sequences, 35% to 40% found once. This clonotype turned up a few times. Its antigen is not known. CDR1 and CDR2 (germline): MDHEN, SYDVKM. V lost 8 bases to trimming and J lost 2 bases; unmatched junction nucleotides: 12. The CDR3 has 16 amino acids. Study findings and constraints: Multiple sclerosis patients had significantly lower normalized Chao1 diversity than controls. Samples from one preparation batch, clustered by F measure, grouped strongly together. Higher frequency in patients than in controls was seen for about 5 TRBV segments, with TRBV5-6, TRBV5-1 and TRBV20-1 among them.

This TCR came from a girl aged 10 to 17 with multiple sclerosis. The sequenced material came from blood. This chain links TRBV28 with TRBJ2-3; 8 bases line up with TRBD2. As DNA, the CDR3 is TGTGCCAGCCGGGGGGGAGCCCATCCGTCCACAGATACGCAGTATTTT. The encoded protein is CASRGGAHPSTDTQYF.